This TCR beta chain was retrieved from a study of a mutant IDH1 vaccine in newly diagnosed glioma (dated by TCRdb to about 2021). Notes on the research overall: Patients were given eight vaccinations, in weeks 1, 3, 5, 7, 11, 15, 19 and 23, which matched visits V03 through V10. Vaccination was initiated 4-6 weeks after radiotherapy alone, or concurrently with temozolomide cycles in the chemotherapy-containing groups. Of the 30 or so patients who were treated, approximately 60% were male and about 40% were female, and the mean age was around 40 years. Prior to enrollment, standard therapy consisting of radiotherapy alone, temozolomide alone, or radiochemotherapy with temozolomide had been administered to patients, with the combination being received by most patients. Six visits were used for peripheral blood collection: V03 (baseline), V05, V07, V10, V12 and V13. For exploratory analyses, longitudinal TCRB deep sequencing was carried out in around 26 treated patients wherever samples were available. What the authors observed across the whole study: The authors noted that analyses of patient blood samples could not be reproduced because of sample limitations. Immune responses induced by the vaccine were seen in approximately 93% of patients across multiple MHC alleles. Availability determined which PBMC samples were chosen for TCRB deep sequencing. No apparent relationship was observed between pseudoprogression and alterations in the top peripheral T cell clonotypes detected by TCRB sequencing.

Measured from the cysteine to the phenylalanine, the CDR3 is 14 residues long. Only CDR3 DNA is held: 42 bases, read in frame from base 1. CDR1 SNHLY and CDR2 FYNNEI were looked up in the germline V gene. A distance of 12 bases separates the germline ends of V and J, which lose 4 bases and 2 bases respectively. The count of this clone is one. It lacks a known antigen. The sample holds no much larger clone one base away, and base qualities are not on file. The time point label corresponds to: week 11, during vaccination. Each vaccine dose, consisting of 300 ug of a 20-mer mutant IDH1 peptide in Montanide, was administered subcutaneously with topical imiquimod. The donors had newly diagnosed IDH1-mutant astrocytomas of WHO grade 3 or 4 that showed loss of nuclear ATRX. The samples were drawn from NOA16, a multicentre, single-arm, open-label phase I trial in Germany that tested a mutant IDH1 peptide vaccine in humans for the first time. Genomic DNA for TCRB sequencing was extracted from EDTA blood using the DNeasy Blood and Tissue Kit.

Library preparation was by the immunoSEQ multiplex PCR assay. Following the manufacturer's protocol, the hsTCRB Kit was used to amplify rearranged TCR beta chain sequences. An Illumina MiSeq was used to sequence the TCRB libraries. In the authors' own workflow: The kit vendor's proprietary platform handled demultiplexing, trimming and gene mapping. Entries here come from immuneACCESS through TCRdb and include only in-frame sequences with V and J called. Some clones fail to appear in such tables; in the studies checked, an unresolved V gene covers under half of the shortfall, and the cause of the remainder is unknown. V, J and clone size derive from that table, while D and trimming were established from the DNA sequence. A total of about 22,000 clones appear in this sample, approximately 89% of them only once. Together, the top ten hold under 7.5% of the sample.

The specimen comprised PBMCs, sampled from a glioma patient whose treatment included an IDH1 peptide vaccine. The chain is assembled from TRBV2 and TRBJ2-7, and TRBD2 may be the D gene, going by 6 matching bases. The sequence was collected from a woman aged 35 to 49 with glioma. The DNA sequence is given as TGTGCCAGCAGTGTAGGGAGGACTACCTACGAGCAGTACTTC. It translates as CASSVGRTTYEQYF.